The entry that follows covers one TCR beta chain sequence. Its antigen has not been determined. Per-nucleotide qualities are absent, and no much larger clonotype sits a single base away. This sample is part of a study of T cells in Graves' hyperthyroidism and ophthalmopathy (dated 2019 in TCRdb). About the full investigation: Peripheral blood samples were taken at initial diagnosis, before any treatment was given. In over five Graves' hyperthyroidism patients, the study also compared T-cell repertoires from thyroid tissue with T-cell repertoires from blood. According to the paper, TCR Vbeta CDR3 sequencing was carried out on 135 peripheral blood samples, which came from 40 to 45 ophthalmopathy, 70 to 80 hyperthyroidism and approximately 17 progressor patients. After sampling, hyperthyroidism patients received methimazole starting at 30 mg daily, and ophthalmopathy patients received high-dose intravenous methylprednisolone. To identify TCR V-J signatures that set the groups apart, the researchers used a discovery cohort of more than 95 patients, made up of 40 to 45 with Graves' ophthalmopathy and some 56 with stable Graves' hyperthyroidism. Prospective prediction of ophthalmopathy was tested in an independent validation cohort of some 19 hyperthyroidism patients and approximately 17 patients who later progressed to ophthalmopathy. The 75 to 100 discovery patients were randomly split 7:3 into training and test sets.

Points the paper makes about the study in general: A model built on a 13 V-J signature distinguished ophthalmopathy from stable hyperthyroidism, reaching around 90% sensitivity and 81.08% specificity in cross-validation and 80%/75% in testing. Most expanded thyroid clonotypes (frequency above 0.001) were also found in blood, which suggests that blood repertoires may mirror thyroid immune responses. Sample size was not statistically predetermined, and investigators were not blinded to group allocation. In validation, progression to ophthalmopathy was predicted by the model with 70% to 71% sensitivity and approximately 78% specificity, a median of approximately 7.1 months before onset.

TCR beta CDR3 regions were amplified from RNA transcripts. For the first round of RT-PCR on the TCR CDR3, the HTBI primer set was used together with the Qiagen OneStep RT-PCR kit. The libraries were constructed in a second round of multiplex PCR and then size-selected and purified. Libraries were sequenced paired-end with 100 bp reads on an Illumina HiSeq2000. The paper's data handling went like this. SOAPnuke was used to process the raw data, removing reads that contained adapters or uncalled bases, had a mean Phred below 15, or lacked an exact match to the constant primer or identifier. COPE v1.2.5 was used to merge the high-quality paired reads, and each unique nucleotide sequence was defined as a clonotype. Clonotypes were aligned to IMGT TRBV, TRBD and TRBJ reference segments using MiTCR v1.1. The analysis was restricted to V-J combinations with a frequency above 0.0001, which together covered about 99% of the repertoires. The TCS score was defined as the ratio of F50 (clonal expansion) to E x V (chaos), calculated using BLOSUM62-based TCRdist between CDR3 peptides within each V-J. Welch's t-statistics and random forest reduced approximately 520 V-J features to 13, which were used in a naive Bayes classifier (R e1071). The public reads were quality trimmed at Q25 with fastp and then assembled into clones with MiXCR by TCRdb, keeping productive beta chains. Rows with one shared CDR3 protein collapse into an entry with the most common genes and DNA. None of the V and J calls come from the authors' own analysis; TCRdb made them. The sample yields about 550,000 distinct CDR3 sequences; less than 25% were counted once. The ten most abundant clones make up approximately 26% of the sample.

Stable Graves' hyperthyroidism was defined as no progression to ophthalmopathy during 18 months of follow-up. Hyperthyroidism patients were newly diagnosed, had a disease duration of under 2 months, and were aged 18 to 65 years. Exclusion was applied to patients with uncontrolled infections, other autoimmune diseases, pregnancy or lactation. Clinical symptoms, serum thyroxine and TRAb, thyroid ultrasound, and orbital computed tomography formed the basis for the diagnoses. PBMCs were isolated from 8 to 10 ml of fresh peripheral blood by Ficoll-Paque density gradient centrifugation. Total RNA was extracted using Trizol reagent, and RNA quality was assessed on an Agilent 2100 Bioanalyzer. This sequence originates from a man between 18 and 29 years old with Graves' hyperthyroidism. Sequencing was performed on blood.

The DNA reads as follows: TGCGCCAGCAGCGATAAAGTAAAAAAAAGTTCCATCAGAAGCTCCTACGAGCAGTACTTC. Translated, this gives CASSDKVKKSSIRSSYEQYF. This chain is built from TRBV5-1 and TRBJ2-7; confidence is insufficient to name the D gene. The CDR3 runs 20 amino acids, cysteine and phenylalanine included. Of all the DNA, just the CDR3 is kept, 60 bases in frame from base 1. The trim is 4 bases for V and 0 bases for J, with a gap of 29 bases between the germline ends. CDR1 and CDR2 (SGHRS, YFSETQ) derive from the germline V gene.